This T cell receptor beta chain was identified during a study of T cells in Graves' hyperthyroidism and ophthalmopathy (dated by TCRdb to about 2019). With regard to the full study: Peripheral blood was collected at initial diagnosis, before any treatment. The paper reports TCR Vbeta CDR3 sequencing of approximately 140 peripheral blood samples: under 45 ophthalmopathy, around 80 hyperthyroidism and around 17 progressor patients. The study also compared thyroid tissue and blood T-cell repertoires from several Graves' hyperthyroidism patients. To identify distinguishing TCR V-J signatures, a discovery cohort of 100 patients was used, comprising some 45 with Graves' ophthalmopathy and 57 with stable Graves' hyperthyroidism. Following sampling, methimazole starting at 30 mg daily was given to hyperthyroidism patients, and high-dose intravenous methylprednisolone was given to ophthalmopathy patients. An independent validation cohort of some 18 hyperthyroidism patients and about 15 patients who later progressed to ophthalmopathy tested prospective prediction of ophthalmopathy. The 100 or so discovery patients were randomly split 7:3 into training and test sets.

Stable Graves' hyperthyroidism was defined as the absence of progression to ophthalmopathy over 18 months of follow-up. Hyperthyroidism patients were aged 18 to 65 years and newly diagnosed, with disease duration of less than 2 months. Patients with uncontrolled infections, other autoimmune diseases, pregnancy or lactation were excluded. Diagnoses were established on the basis of clinical symptoms, serum thyroxine and TRAb, thyroid ultrasound, and orbital computed tomography. PBMCs were separated from about 10 ml of fresh peripheral blood using Ficoll-Paque density gradient centrifugation. Trizol reagent was used to extract total RNA, and RNA quality was then checked on an Agilent 2100 Bioanalyzer. This clonotype was seen repeatedly, ten times or more. Which antigen it targets is not known. The input lacks base qualities; no much larger clone sits a single base away. The TCR beta CDR3 regions were amplified from RNA transcripts. For the first round of RT-PCR on the TCR CDR3, the HTBI primer set was used together with the Qiagen OneStep RT-PCR kit. A second multiplex PCR round built the libraries, followed by size selection and purification. Paired-end sequencing of the libraries was performed with 100 bp reads on an Illumina HiSeq2000. The source study handled its data this way. SOAPnuke was used to process the raw data, removing reads that contained adapters or uncalled bases, had a mean Phred below 15, or lacked an exact match to the constant primer or identifier. High-quality paired reads were merged with COPE v1.2.5, and unique nucleotide sequences were defined as clonotypes. MiTCR v1.1 was used to align the clonotypes against IMGT TRBV, TRBD and TRBJ reference segments. The analysis included only V-J combinations with a frequency above 0.0001, which together covered about 99% of the repertoires. A TCS score was defined as the ratio of F50 (clonal expansion) to E x V (chaos), with BLOSUM62-based TCRdist applied between CDR3 peptides within each V-J. Welch's t-statistics and random forest reduced roughly 500 V-J features to 10 to 15, which were used in a naive Bayes classifier (R e1071). TCRdb itself trimmed the public reads at Q25 with fastp, ran MiXCR and retained productive beta chains. For every CDR3 protein sequence, its rows merge into one entry that carries the most common genes and DNA. The V and J calls reflect TCRdb's pipeline rather than the authors' work. The sample table shows about 690,000 distinct CDR3 sequences, and 15% to 20% are seen once. The biggest ten clones account for around a sixth of the sample.

The junction shows trimming of 1 base on V and 5 bases on J, plus 12 bases between the germline ends. From the germline V gene, CDR1 is SGHTA and CDR2 is FQGNSA. The CDR3 measures 15 amino acids from cysteine to phenylalanine. Kept here is only the CDR3 DNA, which spans 45 bases and is read in frame from base 1. What the work shows at the level of the full study, not this receptor alone: In validation, the model predicted progression to ophthalmopathy a median of 6.5 months before onset, with about 64% sensitivity and just under 75% specificity. A model built on a 13 V-J signature distinguished ophthalmopathy from stable hyperthyroidism, reaching about 88% sensitivity and under 84% specificity in cross-validation and 80%/75% in testing. Most expanded thyroid clonotypes (frequency above 0.001) were also detected in blood, a finding suggesting that blood repertoires may reflect thyroid immune responses. No statistical method was used to fix the sample size in advance, and group allocation was not hidden from the investigators.

The origin of this receptor is a man between 50 and 59 years old with Graves' hyperthyroidism. Recombination linked TRBV7-2 to TRBJ1-5; TRBD1 might be the D gene, on 6 matching bases. The sequenced sample was blood. The sequenced DNA is TGTGCCAGCAGCTTAGGGTCGGGGGCCGATCAGCCCCAGCATTTT. Translated, it reads CASSLGSGADQPQHF.